This T cell receptor (beta chain) emerged from a study of shared clonotypes between healthy human individuals. Whole-study results and caveats: The study drew on few donors, limiting represented genetic and exposure-history diversity.

There are 14 residues in the CDR3. Per the germline V gene, CDR1 is MNHEY and CDR2 is SMNVEV (reference sequence). V was trimmed by 7 bases and J by 1 base, leaving 13 bases between them. It was CD45RO-negative cells, positively selected for CCR7, that made up naive CD8 cells, with terminally differentiated effector memory CD45RA+ cells excluded. Adults of Caucasian background living in Nashville, Tennessee made up all donors. The protocol was immunoSEQ multiplex PCR, while the TCRdb copy is restricted to in-frame clones and leaves out a portion. The sample carries about 2 million clones, about 95% recorded once. Of note for this clone: Its antigen is unidentified.

The sequenced sample consisted of naive CD8+ T cells sorted from blood. The TCR sequence derives from a man aged 18 to 29 in good health. The V call is TRBV27, the J call TRBJ1-1; D is perhaps TRBD1 (6 bases). For the CDR3, the DNA is TGTGCCAGCAAACTACAGGGAACGAACACTGAAGCTTTCTTT. This gives the protein CASKLQGTNTEAFF.